Sequencing of this T cell receptor (beta chain) was carried out in a study of glioma-infiltrating T cells after dendritic cell vaccination (dated by TCRdb to 2016 to 2017). Regarding the study in general: The cohort comprised around 15 glioblastoma patients from Phase I and II dendritic cell vaccination trials, 9 newly diagnosed and 6 with recurrent disease. The vaccine consisted of monocyte-derived dendritic cells cultured approximately 7 days with IL-4 and GM-CSF, then pulsed overnight with autologous tumor lysate. TCR sequencing metrics, including TIL content and tumor-blood repertoire overlap, were correlated with survival after dendritic cell vaccination. Between about 2002 and 2012, the patients were given dendritic cell vaccination pulsed with autologous tumor lysate. Patients received three intradermal dendritic cell vaccine injections at biweekly intervals in the arm below the axilla. Tumor-infiltrating lymphocyte content was quantified and tumor and blood repertoires were compared in dendritic cell-vaccinated glioblastoma patients by deep sequencing of TCR beta CDR3 regions. Beyond this particular receptor, the publication reports: TCR clonality showed no direct relationship with survival, which suggests that a diverse polyclonal response may be important. The cohort was small and heterogeneous, with few patients having full blood and tumor sets and even fewer initial-recurrent tumor pairs. After dendritic cell vaccination, a higher estimated pretreatment TIL content predicted longer time to progression and longer overall survival. The three-group TCR overlap response model was characterized as speculative, and prospective validation of the model was stated to be required.

For this chain, trimming is 5 bases at the V end and 5 bases at the J end, and the number of junction bases without a gene match is 8. The CDR3 starts with the cysteine, ends with the phenylalanine, and has 15 residues. Just the 45-base CDR3 DNA is kept, in frame starting at base 1. Via the germline V gene (reference sequence), CDR1 is LNHDA and CDR2 SQIVND. Selection of patients required sufficient residual fresh-frozen tumor tissue and over two years of available survival data. None of the glioblastoma patients carried an isocitrate dehydrogenase mutation, although molecular status otherwise varied. PBMC collection took place before vaccination, two weeks after the third vaccination, and at tumor progression if progression occurred. The Qiagen DNeasy Blood extraction Kit was used for extraction of genomic DNA. This clone was seen only a few times. Its antigen is currently not known. The record has no base qualities; no much larger clone is one base away.

The immunoSEQ assay amplified TCRB CDR3 regions from around 2 micrograms of genomic DNA, or from all available DNA when less than that amount was available. The multiplex PCR relied on 60 forward primers for TCR V beta segments and 13 reverse primers for J beta segments. Synthetic control templates were spiked into each sample at limiting dilution to estimate reads per starting template. Sequencing produced 87 bp reads on the Illumina HiSeq System. In the original analysis: To remove PCR and sequencing errors, closely related sequences were merged with a nearest neighbor algorithm. TCR overlap was defined as the percentage of unique tumor TCR beta sequences that were also present in the same patient's peripheral blood. Not all clones reach the TCRdb copy of this immuneACCESS table, which keeps in-frame sequences only. Checked studies attribute under half of the gap to unresolved V genes and leave the rest unexplained. The V and J calls and clone size are taken from that table; D and trimming were inferred from the DNA. Within this sample are over 90,000 clones, with more than 75% of them counted one time only. Clones ranked in the top ten supply about 3.2% of the sample.

The sequence links TRBV19 to TRBJ1-4; 7 middle bases align to TRBD1. Sequenced here: blood, sampled before dendritic cell vaccination. The clonotype originates from a human donor with glioblastoma. DNA sequence: TGTGCCAGTAGTGTTACAGGGGAAGGGAATGAAAAACTGTTTTTT. Protein translation: CASSVTGEGNEKLFF.